The present TCR beta chain was sequenced within a study of T cells in Graves' hyperthyroidism and ophthalmopathy. This CDR3 contains 16 residues. Per the germline V gene, CDR1 is SEHNR and CDR2 is FQNEAQ (reference sequence). Notes on this clonotype: Its target is not known. The junction departs from germline at one end; a sequencing error may be responsible.

Diagnoses used clinical symptoms, serum thyroxine and TRAb, thyroid ultrasound and orbital computed tomography. Study-level findings and limits: Ophthalmopathy was told apart from stable hyperthyroidism by a 13 V-J model.

Amplified TCR beta CDR3 regions derived from RNA transcripts. TCR CDR3 regions were first amplified by RT-PCR with HTBI primers. TCRdb re-derived calls from the multiplex PCR reads in MiXCR, one entry per CDR3 protein. The sample holds some 770,000 distinct CDR3 sequences, about 16% seen once. This TCR derives from a man aged 18 to 29 with Graves' hyperthyroidism. Sequences were obtained from blood. This chain links TRBV7-9 with TRBJ1-1; TRBD1 agrees at 9 bases. CDR3 loop: CASSPDRDRADTEAFF. In DNA form, the CDR3 reads TGTGCCAGCAGCCCCGACCGGGACAGGGCGGACACTGAGGCTTTCTTT. The variable domain in full, with the rest retrieved from reference TRBV7-9 and TRBJ1-1, is DTGVSQNPRHKITKRGQNVTFRCDPISEHNRLYWYRQTLGQGPEFLTYFQNEAQLEKSRLLSDRFSAERPKGSFSTLEIQRTEQGDSAMYLCASSPDRDRADTEAFFGQGTRLTVV.